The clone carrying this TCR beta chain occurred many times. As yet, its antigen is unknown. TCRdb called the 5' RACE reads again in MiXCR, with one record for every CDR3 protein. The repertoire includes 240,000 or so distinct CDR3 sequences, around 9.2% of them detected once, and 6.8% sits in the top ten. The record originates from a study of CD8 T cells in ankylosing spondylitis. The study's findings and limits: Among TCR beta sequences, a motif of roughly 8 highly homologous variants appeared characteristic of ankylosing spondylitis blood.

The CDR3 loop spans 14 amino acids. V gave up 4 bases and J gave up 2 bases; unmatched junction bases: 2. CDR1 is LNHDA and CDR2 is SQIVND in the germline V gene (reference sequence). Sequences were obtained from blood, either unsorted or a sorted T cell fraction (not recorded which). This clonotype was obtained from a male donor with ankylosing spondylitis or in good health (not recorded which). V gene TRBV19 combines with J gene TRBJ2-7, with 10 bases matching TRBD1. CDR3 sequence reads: CASSRGQGAYEQYF. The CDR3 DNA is TGTGCCAGTAGTAGAGGACAGGGGGCCTACGAGCAGTACTTC.